This T cell receptor (beta chain) was recorded in a study of blood T cell repertoires in COVID-19. How the authors handled the data: Estimation of nucleated cell counts was performed using reference gene primer amplification. Only in-frame clones appear in the TCRdb table, and some are missing; sequencing was by immunoSEQ multiplex PCR. V and J calls and clone size are copied from that table; D and trimming were computed from the DNA. Among fewer than 350,000 clones listed, 88% were seen once. The CDR3 is 13 amino acids. CDR1 and CDR2 (germline): SGHRS, YFSETQ. Trimming left V 4 bases short and J 7 bases short, with 14 bases between.

The sequence came from a woman aged 55-69 years in a cohort exposed to, infected with or recovered from COVID-19 (not recorded which). The chain uses TRBV5-1 and TRBJ1-2; weak D call: TRBD1 (5 bases). The sample was PBMCs or T cells enriched from blood (not recorded which). As DNA, the CDR3 is TGCGCCAGCAGCCAGACCAGGGAGGGTGGCTACACCTTC. This gives the protein CASSQTREGGYTF. Variable domain in full (rest from reference TRBV5-1 and TRBJ1-2): KAGVTQTPRYLIKTRGQQVTLSCSPISGHRSVSWYQQTPGQGLQFLFEYFSETQRNKGNFPGRFSGRQFSNSRSEMNVSTLELGDSALYLCASSQTREGGYTFGSGTRLTVV.